A selection of T cell receptor beta chains follows, all from one sample in a study of blood T cell repertoires in COVID-19. Clones were sequenced by immunoSEQ multiplex PCR, and TCRdb holds only the in-frame ones, with some missing. Of under 150,000 clones listed, 65% to 85% are singletons. Sequencing input: peripheral blood. The receptors shown here come from a man aged 55 to 70 with active or convalescent COVID-19. Both conserved end residues are part of each CDR3. A D gene is named only where the DNA matches it firmly.

j_call v_call d_call cdr3_nt cdr3_aa
TRBJ1-6 TRBV5-4 TRBD1 TGTGCCAGCAGCGAGGGGGCCTCCTATAATTCACCCCTCCACTTT CASSEGASYNSPLHF
TRBJ2-1 TRBV28 NA TGTGCCAGCAGTTACGGGACACCCTACAATGAGCAGTTCTTC CASSYGTPYNEQFF
TRBJ2-7 TRBV5-1 NA TGCGCCAGCAGCTTTAGCAGGGATAACTACGAGCAGTACTTC CASSFSRDNYEQYF
TRBJ2-7 TRBV19 TRBD1 TGTGCCAGTAGTTCCCGGGACAGGTCCTACGAGCAGTACTTC CASSSRDRSYEQYF
TRBJ2-7 TRBV19 NA TGTGCCAGTAGTATAGGGTACAGGGAGGGCTACGAGCAGTACTTC CASSIGYREGYEQYF
TRBJ2-1 TRBV4-3 TRBD2 TGCGCCAGCAGCCAGGGGACTAGCGGGATGTATGAGCAGTTCTTC CASSQGTSGMYEQFF
TRBJ2-7 TRBV19 TRBD2 TGTGCCATACGGGCGGGGGGCGATTCCGACCCCTACGAGCAGTACTTC CAIRAGGDSDPYEQYF
TRBJ2-1 TRBV5-1 NA TGCGCCAGCAGCTTGTCGTTGGGACAAAGATCCTACAATGAGCAGTTCTTC CASSLSLGQRSYNEQFF
TRBJ1-5 TRBV30 NA TGTGCCTGGAGTGGGAACCCCCCCCGGGGTCAGCCCCAGCATTTT CAWSGNPPRGQPQHF
TRBJ2-4 TRBV24-1 NA TGTGCCACCAGTGATTCGGGTAGCGGACTAGCCAAAAACATTCAGTACTTC CATSDSGSGLAKNIQYF